This T cell receptor beta chain was captured in a study of CD8+CD57+ T cells in acquired aplastic anemia. Across the study: Sorted CD4+ and CD8+ cells yielded around 3.2 ug of DNA on average. General study findings and limits: Statistical testing detected no significant gap in CD8+ Simpson's diversity between patients and controls.

Genomic DNA was employed as the template in profiling TCR beta VDJ and CDR3. Via MiXCR, TCRdb re-called the reads, giving one row per CDR3 protein. The sample contains about 58,000 distinct CDR3 sequences, approximately 50% of which appear only once. Sequencing involved patients with CD8+CD57+ cell expansion previously shown by flow cytometry. The CDR3 has 14 residues. Germline V gene sequence: CDR1 KGHDR, CDR2 SFDVKD. Trimming shortened V by 6 bases and J by 7 bases, and 15 bases separated the two germline ends. Of note for this clonotype: The antigen is not known.

The receptor comes from a human donor with aplastic anemia. Sequenced sample: sorted CD4+, CD8+, or CD8+CD57+ T cells (not recorded which) from PBMCs. The chain employs TRBV24-1 and TRBJ2-1; perhaps D is TRBD1 or TRBD2 (5 bases each). The CDR3 DNA reads as TGTGCCACCAGTCCTAGAGGGGCCCTAAATGAGCAGTTCTTC. Protein product: CATSPRGALNEQFF.